This T cell receptor (beta chain) was retrieved from a study of CD8 T cells in Susac syndrome (dated by TCRdb to the late 2010s). Describing the broader study: Repertoire sequencing was used to test whether CD8+ T cell activation and differentiation in Susac syndrome was antigen driven. The research as a whole found: The TCR sequencing and HLA analysis was acknowledged to have included a relatively small number of individuals.

From a lookup of the germline V gene, CDR1 and CDR2 are MNHEY and SVGAGI. The CDR3 numbers 14 residues from cysteine through phenylalanine. The kept DNA is CDR3 alone, 42 bases in frame from the first base. The germline ends are 7 bases apart after V is trimmed by 6 bases and J by 1 base. As concerns this clonotype: The antigen this receptor binds is unknown. Qualities for individual bases were not recorded, and no much larger clone is one base off.

RNA was extracted with the RNeasy kit and about 0.5 to 1 ug was reverse transcribed using random hexamers. The immunoSEQ multiplex PCR assay, covering 54 Vbeta and 13 Jbeta segments, was used to amplify TCR beta CDR3 regions. To correct PCR amplification bias, a synthetic template baseline was used for both primer optimization and computational correction. Concerning the study's data processing: Only productive sequences were kept, with reads annotated to V, D and J genes according to IMGT and analyzed in immunoSEQ Analyzer. To calculate clonality, Shannon entropy was normalized by log2 of the number of productive unique sequences and then subtracted from one. For each patient and control, public and private clones were evaluated among the 100 most prevalent clones. Clones were defined as Susac-specific when absent from the healthy and MS cohorts, from approximately 970 published viral clones and from other ImmuneACCESS disease sequences. The raw public reads went through TCRdb reprocessing: fastp at Q25, MiXCR clone calling, in-frame beta chains kept. One record per CDR3 amino acid sequence lists the most common genes and DNA. These V and J calls are TCRdb output, not the study's own analysis. Counted in this sample were under 350,000 distinct CDR3 sequences; 92% of them appeared once. Over 0.05% of the sample rests with the top ten.

Peripheral blood CD8+ and CD4+ T cells from healthy donors, Susac syndrome patients and multiple sclerosis patients were profiled by high-throughput TCR beta sequencing. The multiple sclerosis controls were treatment-naive patients whose relapsing-remitting disease, either stable or active, fulfilled the revised McDonald criteria. Bulk CD8+ and CD4+ T cells were purified magnetically by negative isolation, whereas CD8+ TEMRA cells were enriched by FACS. Blood was collected in EDTA tubes and processed within 24 hours, with PBMCs isolated through density gradient centrifugation. PBMCs intended for TCR sequencing were cryopreserved in liquid nitrogen and thawed later in a water bath at 37 degrees C. Purity of sorted or isolated CD4+, CD8+ and CD8+ TEMRA cells was at least 90%.

Sequenced material: CD4+ T cells from PBMCs. The source of this sequence is a human donor with multiple sclerosis. The chain couples TRBV6-5 to TRBJ2-6, with the D gene not clear enough to name. The CDR3 reads as follows: CASRIGSGANVLTF. The nucleotide sequence is given as TGTGCCAGCAGGATCGGGTCTGGGGCCAACGTCCTGACTTTC.